This T cell receptor beta chain is from a study of blood T cell repertoires in COVID-19. Study background: Researchers got acute and convalescent COVID-19 samples from the United States, Italy and Spain. Sources were T cells, B-cell-depleted T cells, or PBMCs; the material itself was cDNA or gDNA.

The CDR3 sequence is 13 residues long. Trimming pared 2 bases from V and 5 bases from J, leaving 9 bases between. Germline-derived CDR1 and CDR2 are LGHNA and YSLEER. Original methodology: Researchers report that nucleated cell counts were estimated from reference gene primer amplification. TCRdb keeps only in-frame clones here, not all; method: immunoSEQ multiplex PCR. D and trimming come from the DNA, and the V and J calls and clone size come from that table. The top ten clones hold about 3% of a sample with about 250,000 clones, 70% to 90% of them seen once. Sample: peripheral blood. This chain connects TRBV4-3 to TRBJ1-2; D is uncertain. The TCR originated in a man younger than 35 with active or convalescent COVID-19. CDR3 region: CASSQRDGYGYTF. CDR3 coding DNA: TGCGCCAGCAGCCAACGTGACGGGTATGGCTACACCTTC.